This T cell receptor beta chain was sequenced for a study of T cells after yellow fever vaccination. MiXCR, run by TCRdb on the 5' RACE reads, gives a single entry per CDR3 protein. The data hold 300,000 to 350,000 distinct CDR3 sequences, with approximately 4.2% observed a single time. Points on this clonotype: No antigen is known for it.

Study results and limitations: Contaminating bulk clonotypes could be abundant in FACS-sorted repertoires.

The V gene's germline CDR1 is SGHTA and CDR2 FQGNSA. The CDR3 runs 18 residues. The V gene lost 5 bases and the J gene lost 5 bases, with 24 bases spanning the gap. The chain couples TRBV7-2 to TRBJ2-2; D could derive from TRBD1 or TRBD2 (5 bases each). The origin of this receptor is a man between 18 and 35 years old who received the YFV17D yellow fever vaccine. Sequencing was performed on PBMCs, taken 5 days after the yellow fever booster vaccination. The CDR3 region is CASSPTGTVPPPTGELFF. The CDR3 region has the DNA TGTGCCAGCAGCCCCACGGGGACCGTCCCCCCACCTACCGGGGAGCTGTTTTTT.